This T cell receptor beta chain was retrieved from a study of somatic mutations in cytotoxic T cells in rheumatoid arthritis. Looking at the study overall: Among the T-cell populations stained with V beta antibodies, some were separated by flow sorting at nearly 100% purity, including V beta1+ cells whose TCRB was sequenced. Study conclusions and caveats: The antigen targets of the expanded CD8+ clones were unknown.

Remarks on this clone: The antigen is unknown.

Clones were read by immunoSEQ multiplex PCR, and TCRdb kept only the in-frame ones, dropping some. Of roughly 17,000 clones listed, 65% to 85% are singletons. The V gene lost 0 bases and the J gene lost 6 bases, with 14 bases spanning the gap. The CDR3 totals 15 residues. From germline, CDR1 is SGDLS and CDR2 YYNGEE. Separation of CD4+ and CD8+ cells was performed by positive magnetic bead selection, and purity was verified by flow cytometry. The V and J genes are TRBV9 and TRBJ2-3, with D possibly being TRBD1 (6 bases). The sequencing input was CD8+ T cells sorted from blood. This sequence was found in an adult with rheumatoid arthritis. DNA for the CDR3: TGTGCCAGCAGCGTAGATGAGGGGGTTCTGGATACGCAGTATTTT. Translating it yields CASSVDEGVLDTQYF.